The T cell receptor beta chain under discussion was sequenced for a study of blood T cell repertoires in COVID-19. Assay: immunoSEQ multiplex PCR; the TCRdb copy retains only in-frame clones and omits some. The table includes a few hundred thousand clones, about nine tenths detected once. The V gene lost 2 bases and the J gene lost 10 bases, with 15 bases spanning the gap. This CDR3 contains 15 residues. Germline V gene lookup returns CDR1 SNHLY and CDR2 FYNNEI. This chain connects TRBV2 to TRBJ1-6; D is perhaps TRBD1 (6 bases). The sequenced material came from PBMCs or T cells enriched from blood (not recorded which). This TCR was recovered from a middle-aged woman who had recovered from COVID-19. The CDR3 region is CASSERQGLTSPLHF. CDR3 DNA: TGTGCCAGCAGTGAAAGGCAGGGGTTAACATCACCCCTCCACTTT.